This T cell receptor beta chain appears in the sequencing data of a study of T cells after yellow fever vaccination. For the study at large: SMART-Seq v4 Ultra Low Input served to prepare low-cell-number fractions.

The J segment lost 6 bases and the V segment lost 1 base, leaving 3 bases of the junction unmatched. The CDR3 is made up of 14 amino acids. The germline CDR1 and CDR2 sequences are SGHTA and FQGNSA. This clonotype showed up just a few times. It was through 5'RACE template switching that TCR cDNA was made, with a universal primer site and UMIs added. TCRdb used MiXCR to reprocess the 5' RACE reads, holding one entry per CDR3 protein. Among fewer than 350,000 distinct CDR3 sequences listed, 8.5% to 9% were seen once. This TCR derives from a young man who received the YFV17D yellow fever vaccine. The sample here was PBMCs, taken on the day of the first yellow fever vaccination. The V call is TRBV7-2, the J call TRBJ1-1, with TRBD1 matching over 9 bases. This CDR3 is CASSLEGQGSEAFF. For the CDR3, the DNA is TGTGCCAGCAGCTTAGAGGGACAGGGTTCTGAAGCTTTCTTT.